Below are 13 T cell receptor beta chains sequenced from a single sample in a study of T cell repertoires in cytomegalovirus infection. Antigen specificity for these receptors is unknown. TCRdb reanalysed the reads using MiXCR and keeps one entry per CDR3 protein. The table has 60,000 to 75,000 distinct CDR3 sequences, 22% seen once; the top ten hold 60% to 85%. Sequencing was carried out using PBMCs, sequenced either directly or after in vitro stimulation (not recorded which). These receptors were collected from a human donor in good health (CMV status not recorded). Some clones in this sample may be carry-over from other donors' samples.

This clonotype was picked up many times. This chain joins TRBV7-9 and TRBJ2-1; D is uncertain. V dropped 6 bases and J dropped 1 base, with 13 bases sitting between them. This CDR3 is built from 15 residues. From germline, CDR1 is SEHNR and CDR2 FQNEAQ (reference sequence). For the CDR3, the DNA is TGTGCCAGCAGACCCGGGCCGGTATCCTACAATGAGCAGTTCTTC. Residues: CASRPGPVSYNEQFF. The full variable domain, with the rest looked up from reference TRBV7-9 and TRBJ2-1, is DTGVSQNPRHKITKRGQNVTFRCDPISEHNRLYWYRQTLGQGPEFLTYFQNEAQLEKSRLLSDRFSAERPKGSFSTLEIQRTEQGDSAMYLCASRPGPVSYNEQFFGPGTRLTVL.

The genes are TRBV30 and TRBJ2-5; the D is unclear. V was pared by 1 base and J by 5 bases, with 14 bases between. This CDR3 has 14 residues. CDR1 and CDR2 (germline): GTSNPN, SVGIG (reference sequence). CDR3 in DNA: TGTGCCTGGAGTGCACCGACCCTTCGCGAGACCCAGTACTTC. It specifies CAWSAPTLRETQYF.

The gene calls are TRBV7-2 and TRBJ2-7; D uncertain. V was clipped by 1 base and J by 0 bases, with 7 bases between them. Germline assignment: CDR1 SGHTA and CDR2 FQGNSA. This CDR3 spans 14 amino acids. The CDR3 loop is CASSLVGSSYEQYV. The CDR3 bases are TGTGCCAGCAGCTTAGTCGGCAGCTCCTACGAGCAGTACGTC.

The chain employs TRBV5-6 and TRBJ1-1; no firm D call. The germline CDR1 and CDR2 sequences are SGHDT and YYEEEE. The V end was cut by 2 bases, the J end by 1 base, with 15 bases between. The CDR3 contains 16 residues. As DNA, the CDR3 is TGTGCCAGCAGCTTCCCTGGCCCTGCCTCGAACACTGAAGCTTTCTTT. Protein: CASSFPGPASNTEAFF.

This clonotype has only a few counts. This chain uses TRBV4-2 with TRBJ1-3, with D hard to call. CDR1 is LGHNA, CDR2 YNFKEQ, per germline. There are 15 residues in the CDR3. The V gene lost 4 bases and the J gene lost 2 bases, with 12 bases spanning the gap. Here the CDR3 reads CASSPISTAGNTIYF. The CDR3 DNA follows: TGTGCCAGCAGCCCGATTAGTACAGCTGGAAACACCATATATTTT.

This sequence joins TRBV6-2 or TRBV6-3 and TRBJ2-1; D gene unclear. The CDR3 covers 15 residues. Trimming took off 5 bases at V and 0 bases at J, with 11 bases between the two ends. CDR1 is MNHEY and CDR2 is SVGEGT in the germline V gene. CDR3 nucleotide sequence: TGTGCCAGCAGTCCCTATGAAAGCTCCTACAATGAGCAGTTCTTC. Protein: CASSPYESSYNEQFF.

This clonotype appeared many times. The chain employs TRBV7-2 and TRBJ2-3, with D possibly called TRBD1 or TRBD2 (6 bases each). V lost 5 bases to trimming and J lost 6 bases, with 12 bases between them. Per germline, CDR1 SGHTA and CDR2 FQGNSA. This CDR3 comprises 13 residues. The CDR3 bases are TGTGCCAGCAGCGGGGGGCCTCCCGATACGCAGTATTTT. It is translated as CASSGGPPDTQYF.

This rearrangement joins TRBV6-6 to TRBJ2-3; D may be TRBD1 or TRBD2 (6 bases each). Trimming pared 2 bases from V and 1 base from J, leaving 13 bases between. This CDR3 region has 16 residues. CDR1 MNHNY and CDR2 SVGAGI come from the germline V gene (reference sequence). CDR3 in DNA: TGTGCCAGCAGTTACGGTGCGGGACACCGCACAGATACGCAGTATTTT. Translating gives CASSYGAGHRTDTQYF.

This clonotype was counted many times. V gene TRBV12-3 or TRBV12-4 combines with J gene TRBJ1-1, with no clear D. The germline V and J ends were trimmed by 5 bases and 1 base, with 14 bases remaining between them. The CDR3 totals 15 residues. The CDR3 is CASSPGIGTNTEAFF. In DNA form, the CDR3 reads TGTGCCAGCAGTCCCGGTATCGGAACGAACACTGAAGCTTTCTTT.

A note on this clonotype: This may be a read error: a much more frequent sequence differs by one nucleotide. V and J are TRBV7-8 and TRBJ1-1, with D perhaps matching TRBD1 (6 bases). This CDR3 is 14 amino acids long. Germline CDR1 SGHVS, CDR2 FQNEAQ. This chain's CDR3 is CASNLEGGATEAFF. The CDR3 nucleotides are TGTGCCAGCAACTTAGAGGGGGGCGCCACTGAAGCTTTCTTT.

This clonotype was detected only a few times. The V call is TRBV24-1, the J call TRBJ2-1, with TRBD1 identical over 8 bases. Germline assignment: CDR1 KGHDR and CDR2 SFDVKD. The ends lost 8 bases at V and 7 bases at J; junction bases unmatched: 6. The CDR3 totals 13 residues. In DNA, the CDR3 is TGTGCCACCATACCGGACAGGGTGAATGAGCAGTTCTTC. It specifies CATIPDRVNEQFF.

This chain uses TRBV7-2 with TRBJ1-2, with a tentative D call TRBD1 (5 bases). CDR3 length: 14 residues. V gave up 1 base and J gave up 8 bases, with 14 bases separating them. Per the germline V gene, CDR1 is SGHTA and CDR2 is FQGNSA. This CDR3 reads CASSLVAGGDGYTF. The CDR3 coding sequence is TGTGCCAGCAGCTTAGTGGCGGGAGGGGACGGCTACACCTTC.

The chain uses TRBV6-5 and TRBJ2-1; 11 bases align to TRBD2. The CDR3 spans 16 residues. Germline CDR1 is MNHEY and CDR2 is SVGAGI. The V segment lost 7 bases and the J segment 6 bases; nucleotides outside the gene matches: 11. The CDR3 sequence: CASTVAGGPTVNEQFF. For the CDR3, the DNA is TGTGCCAGCACGGTAGCGGGAGGGCCAACTGTCAATGAGCAGTTCTTC.